The T cell receptor (beta chain) described here comes from a study of cytomegalovirus exposure and HLA in healthy donors. The PCR had 60 Vbeta and 13 Jbeta primers. Libraries were prepared by immunoSEQ multiplex PCR; TCRdb keeps only in-frame clonotypes and omits some of them. The data contain 200,000 to 250,000 clones, 85% of them seen just once; the ten biggest clones take up roughly 1.3%. The V segment lost 5 bases and the J segment 1 base; nucleotides outside the gene matches: 4. The length of the CDR3 is 14 residues. Germline CDR1 and CDR2: SGHRS and YFSETQ. A note on this clone: What it recognizes is unknown. The sample contains more than one DNA sequence encoding this CDR3.

General study findings and limits: Roughly uniform sequencing depth across donors was assumed, possibly incorrectly. A prior analysis recorded that most TCR beta V segments were productive about 90% or about 30% of the time.

Sequenced: PBMCs. The rearrangement uses TRBV5-1 and TRBJ2-7; 9 nucleotides agree with TRBD1. The receptor's source is a human donor in good health. The CDR3 DNA is TGCGCCAGCAGTCCTGGACAGGGGTCCTACGAGCAGTACTTC. Protein product: CASSPGQGSYEQYF.